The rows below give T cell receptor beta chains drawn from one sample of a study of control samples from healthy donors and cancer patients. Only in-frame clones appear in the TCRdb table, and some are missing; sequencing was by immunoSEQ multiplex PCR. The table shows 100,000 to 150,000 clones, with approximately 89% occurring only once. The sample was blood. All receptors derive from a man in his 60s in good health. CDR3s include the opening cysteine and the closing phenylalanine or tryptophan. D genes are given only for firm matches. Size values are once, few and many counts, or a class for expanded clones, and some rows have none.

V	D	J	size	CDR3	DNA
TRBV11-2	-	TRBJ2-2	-	CVIGGQGYTGELFF	TGTGTTATAGGCGGGCAGGGGTACACCGGGGAGCTGTTTTTT
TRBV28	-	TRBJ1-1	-	CASHFGGTEAFF	TGTGCCAGTCACTTTGGTGGCACTGAAGCTTTCTTT
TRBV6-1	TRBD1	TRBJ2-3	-	CASSEGTGQSTDTQYF	TGTGCCAGCAGTGAGGGGACAGGGCAAAGCACAGATACGCAGTATTTT
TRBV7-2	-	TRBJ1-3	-	CASSLVVGGLGNTIYF	TGTGCCAGCAGCTTAGTAGTGGGCGGGCTTGGAAACACCATATATTTT
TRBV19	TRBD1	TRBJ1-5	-	CASRWDSHSNQPQHF	TGTGCCAGTCGGTGGGACAGTCATAGCAATCAGCCCCAGCATTTT
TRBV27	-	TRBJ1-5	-	CASIDGTGQPQHF	TGTGCCAGCATCGACGGCACAGGGCAGCCCCAGCATTTT
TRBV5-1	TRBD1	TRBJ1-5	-	CASIRGGQGALFSNQPQHF	TGCGCCAGTATTAGAGGGGGACAGGGTGCCCTATTTAGCAATCAGCCCCAGCATTTT
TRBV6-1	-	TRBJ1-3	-	CASSATIDTSGNTIYF	TGTGCCAGCAGTGCCACCATTGACACCTCTGGAAACACCATATATTTT
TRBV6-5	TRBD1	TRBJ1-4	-	CASSHRGRNEKLFF	TGTGCCAGCAGCCACAGGGGGCGAAATGAAAAACTGTTTTTT
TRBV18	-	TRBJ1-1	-	CASSPATVRSNTEAFF	TGTGCCAGCTCACCCGCGACAGTCCGTTCGAACACTGAAGCTTTCTTT
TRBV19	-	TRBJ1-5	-	CASSIGSNSNQPQHF	TGTGCCAGTAGTATCGGGTCGAATAGCAATCAGCCCCAGCATTTT
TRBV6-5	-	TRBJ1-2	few	CASSRRVALNYGYTF	TGTGCCAGCAGCCGCAGGGTCGCCCTGAACTATGGCTACACCTTC
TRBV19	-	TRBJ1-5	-	CASSILPTGSNQPQHF	TGTGCCAGTAGTATTCTCCCGACAGGTAGCAATCAGCCCCAGCATTTT
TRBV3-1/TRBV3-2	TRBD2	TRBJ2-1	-	CASSQEPGLYNEQFF	TGTGCCAGCAGCCAAGAACCGGGACTATACAATGAGCAGTTCTTC
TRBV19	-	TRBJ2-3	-	CASSIGGIGTDTQYF	TGTGCCAGTAGTATCGGAGGGATCGGGACAGATACGCAGTATTTT
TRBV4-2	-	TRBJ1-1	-	CASSQEIPKNTEAFF	TGTGCCAGCAGCCAAGAAATCCCAAAGAACACTGAAGCTTTCTTT
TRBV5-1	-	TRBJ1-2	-	CASSLASGSGYTF	TGCGCCAGCAGCTTGGCCTCAGGGAGTGGCTACACCTTC
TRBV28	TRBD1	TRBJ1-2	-	CASSWTGGYGYTF	TGTGCCAGCAGTTGGACAGGGGGCTATGGCTACACCTTC
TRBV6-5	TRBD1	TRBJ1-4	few	CARPRQGRIEKLFF	TGTGCCAGACCGCGACAGGGCCGGATTGAAAAACTGTTTTTT
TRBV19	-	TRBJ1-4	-	CASSQGTNEKLFF	TGTGCCAGTAGTCAGGGGACTAATGAAAAACTGTTTTTT
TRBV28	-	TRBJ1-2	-	CASSLGHYGYTF	TGTGCCAGCAGTTTGGGACACTATGGCTACACCTTC
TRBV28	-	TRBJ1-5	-	CASSLQVNQPQHF	TGTGCCAGCAGTTTACAGGTAAATCAGCCCCAGCATTTT